This TCR beta chain was identified during a study of identical twins (TCRdb year 2016). Study-wide context: The study deep-sequenced TCR alpha and beta repertoires from monozygotic twins, unrelated adults of various ages and cord blood to test whether fetal clonotypes persist. Replicate twin experiments were performed at different times using different library preparation protocols to rule out contamination.

On the study overall, not on this receptor specifically: Abundant cord blood beta clonotypes carried fewer insertions; young adult naive repertoires showed a weaker similar trend, while memory repertoires showed none. Recombination models systematically underestimated out-of-frame TCR alpha sharing in monozygotic twins but agreed with sharing between unrelated individuals. Because the same donors could not be followed over many years, the conclusions relied on cross-sectional statistical analysis. Compared with coincidental sharing between unrelated individuals, out-of-frame TCR alpha sequences shared between twins had an excess of sequences with low generation probability. Excess twin sharing in beta out-of-frame sequences was weaker because fewer shared sequences lowered the signal-to-noise ratio. Invariant T cells such as MAIT and iNKT could partly confound zero-insertion analyses, though diverse VJ usage argued against this for most clonotypes.

This clonotype was picked up many times. The target of this receptor is not known. One base away there is no much larger clone; base qualities are not given. The CDR3 sequence holds 14 residues, the cysteine and phenylalanine included. The sequence is cut down to CDR3 DNA, 42 bases in frame from base 1. Ends trimmed: V by 1 base, J by 4 bases; bases unmatched to a gene: 2. Every donor in the study was a healthy Caucasian. The twin cohort consisted of three pairs of female monozygotic twins, all aged about 18 to 29 years. Positive isolation kits from Invitrogen were used to isolate CD4+ and CD8+ T cell populations. The library was made by 5' RACE. Reads for this sample came from an Illumina HiSeq 2000. A universal primer binding site was added through template switching, and the final cDNA carried a unique molecular identifier so that TCR cDNA molecules could be counted accurately. Specific primers in the conserved constant-segment region were used to synthesize first-strand cDNA for TCR alpha and beta chains. To control for contamination, every cDNA library was double barcoded, receiving both a SMART-Mk sample barcode and Illumina barcodes. TruSeq adapter sequences and Illumina sample barcodes were added in two successive PCR steps. TCR alpha and beta cDNA libraries were sequenced on the Illumina HiSeq platform with custom primers. On the study's bioinformatics: Raw reads were processed with MiGEC to extract unique molecular identifiers, and MiXCR was used to determine CDR3 positions. Recombination models were inferred per individual with the repgenHMM and IGoR tools using an EM algorithm. Shared clonotypes were analyzed with the tcR package in R, and sharing was normalized by the product of cloneset sizes. To study raw recombination free of thymic and clonal selection effects, out-of-frame nonproductive sequences were analyzed. TCRdb applied fastp at Q25 and MiXCR to the public reads, then kept only in-frame beta chains. When rows share a CDR3 protein, they turn into one entry using the most common DNA and genes. None of the V and J calls come from the authors' own analysis; TCRdb made them. The sample table holds about 530,000 distinct CDR3 sequences, of which roughly 15% were seen once. The ten largest clones represent roughly 0.44% of the sample.

The sample was also reused in another study, on yellow fever vaccine responses in identical twins. As the second study states: The authors reported that the T cell response to vaccination in identical twins appeared partly convergent and partly personalized. Focusing on identical twins, the study followed the T cell clones that responded to the vaccine, and did so with precision.

The receptor chain draws on TRBV12-3 or TRBV12-4 and TRBJ1-2; 8 of the junction bases match TRBD1. Sequenced: CD4+ T cells sorted from blood. The receptor comes from a woman between 18 and 29 years old in good health. The DNA sequence follows: TGTGCCAGCAGTTTAGGGACAGGGTTCTATGGCTACACCTTC. It translates to CASSLGTGFYGYTF.